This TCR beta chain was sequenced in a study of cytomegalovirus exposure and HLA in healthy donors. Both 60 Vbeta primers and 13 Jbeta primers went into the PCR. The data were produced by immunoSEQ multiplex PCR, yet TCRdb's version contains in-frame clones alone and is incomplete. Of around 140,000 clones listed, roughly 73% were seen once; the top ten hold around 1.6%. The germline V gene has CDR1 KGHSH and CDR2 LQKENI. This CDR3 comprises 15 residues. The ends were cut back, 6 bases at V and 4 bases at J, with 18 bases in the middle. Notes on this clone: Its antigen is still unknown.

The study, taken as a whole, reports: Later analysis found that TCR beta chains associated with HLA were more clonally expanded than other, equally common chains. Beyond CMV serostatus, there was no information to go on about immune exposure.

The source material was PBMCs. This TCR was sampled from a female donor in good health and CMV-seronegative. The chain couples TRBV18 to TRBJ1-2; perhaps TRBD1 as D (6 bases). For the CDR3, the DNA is TGTGCCAGCTCCCGAGAAGGGGGAACGGGCTATGGCTACACCTTC. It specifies CASSREGGTGYGYTF. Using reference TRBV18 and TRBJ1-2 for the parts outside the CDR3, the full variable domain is NAGVMQNPRHLVRRRGQEARLRCSPMKGHSHVYWYRQLPEEGLKFMVYLQKENIIDESGMPKERFSAEFPKEGPSILRIQQVVRGDSAAYFCASSREGGTGYGYTFGSGTRLTVV.